This TCR beta chain was found in a study of T cell repertoires in cytomegalovirus infection. Study-level background: Public TCR beta signatures were indicative of both CMV infection and a matching HLA type. Overall study findings and caveats: The study found HLA-C-restricted CMV-specific TCR beta clonotypes dominating the ex vivo response. Frequencies of public TCR beta families were cumulated, and this identified carriers of CMV plus the relevant HLA.

TCRdb reanalysed the reads using MiXCR and keeps one entry per CDR3 protein. Among some 590,000 distinct CDR3 sequences listed, approximately 40% were seen once. About this clonotype: Its target is unknown.

Germline V gene sequence: CDR1 SGHAT, CDR2 FQNNGV. The CDR3 spans 14 residues. V gave up 0 bases and J gave up 3 bases, with 8 bases separating them. Sequencing was performed on cultured PBMCs, taken from culture after CMV antigen stimulation. The source is a human donor in good health (CMV status not recorded). Some clones in this sample may be carry-over from other donors' samples. The chain carries TRBV11-2 and TRBJ1-2, with a weak D call TRBD1 (5 bases). The CDR3 sequence is CASSLDRAYYGYTF. The CDR3 DNA sequence: TGTGCCAGCAGCTTAGACAGGGCGTACTATGGCTACACCTTC.